Below, one T cell receptor beta chain is given with its context. This specimen comes from a study of T cell changes during pregnancy in multiple sclerosis. Data came from immunoSEQ multiplex PCR; TCRdb stores just in-frame clones and leaves some out. The sample records about 75,000 clones, about 93% being singletons. CDR3 length: 16 residues. Germline values: CDR1 SGHRS, CDR2 YFSETQ. Losses at the gene ends were 4 bases for V and 3 bases for J; bases not matched to a gene: 9. This clonotype was sampled from a female donor with multiple sclerosis, enrolled in a pregnancy study. The sequencing used CD4+ T cells from peripheral blood mononuclear cells, collected after pregnancy. The rearrangement uses TRBV5-1 and TRBJ1-1; 10 bases match TRBD1. CDR3 coding DNA: TGCGCCAGCAGCACCGGACAGGGGGTTCTGGACACTGAAGCTTTCTTT. As protein: CASSTGQGVLDTEAFF.